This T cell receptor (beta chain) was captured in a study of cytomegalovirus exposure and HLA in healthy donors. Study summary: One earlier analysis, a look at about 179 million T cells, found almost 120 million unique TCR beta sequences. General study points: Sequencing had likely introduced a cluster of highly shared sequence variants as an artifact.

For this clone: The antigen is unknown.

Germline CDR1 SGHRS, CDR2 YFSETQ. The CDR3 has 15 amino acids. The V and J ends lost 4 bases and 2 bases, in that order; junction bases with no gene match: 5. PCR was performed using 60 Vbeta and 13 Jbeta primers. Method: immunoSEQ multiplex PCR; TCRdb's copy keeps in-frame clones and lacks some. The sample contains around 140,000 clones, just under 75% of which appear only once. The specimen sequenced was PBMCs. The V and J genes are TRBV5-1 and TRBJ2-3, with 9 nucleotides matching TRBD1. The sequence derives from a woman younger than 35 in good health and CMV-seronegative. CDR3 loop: CASSQGQGNTDTQYF. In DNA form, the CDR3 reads TGCGCCAGCAGCCAGGGACAGGGAAACACAGATACGCAGTATTTT.